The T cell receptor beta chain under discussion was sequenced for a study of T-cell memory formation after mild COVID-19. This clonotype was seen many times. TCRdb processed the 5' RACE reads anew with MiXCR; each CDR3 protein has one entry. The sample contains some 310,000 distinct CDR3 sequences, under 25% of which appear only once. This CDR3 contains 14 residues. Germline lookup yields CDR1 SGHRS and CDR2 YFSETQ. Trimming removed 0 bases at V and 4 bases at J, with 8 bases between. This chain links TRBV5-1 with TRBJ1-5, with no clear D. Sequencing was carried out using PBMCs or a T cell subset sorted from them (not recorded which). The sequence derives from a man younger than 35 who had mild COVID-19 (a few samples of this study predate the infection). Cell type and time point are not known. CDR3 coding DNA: TGCGCCAGCAGCTTGGGGGGTCGAAATCAGCCCCAGCATTTT. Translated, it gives CASSLGGRNQPQHF.